This T cell receptor beta chain was sequenced for a study of post-analysis software for immune sequencing data. The wider study: Included among the disease courses, which were recorded for the cohort, were relapsing-remitting, secondary progressive and progressive-relapsing multiple sclerosis. Findings and caveats of the study: Relative to controls, patients had about 5 TRBV segments at higher frequency, with TRBV5-6, TRBV5-1 and TRBV20-1 among these. Compared with controls, patients showed significantly lower normalized Chao1 diversity.

Every TCR beta cDNA library bore unique molecular identifiers. About 500,000 cDNA molecules were obtained per 1 to 10 million input T cells. TCRdb called the PCR reads again in MiXCR, with one record for every CDR3 protein. The sample shows some 500,000 distinct CDR3 sequences, roughly 45% of them seen only once. Germline V gene sequence: CDR1 DFQATT, CDR2 SNEGSKA (reference sequence). V lost 5 bases to trimming and J lost 5 bases, with 10 bases between them. This CDR3 spans 13 amino acids. With regard to this clonotype: Its antigen is currently unknown.

The source of this sequence is a girl aged 10 to 17 with multiple sclerosis. The V and J genes are TRBV20-1 and TRBJ1-6, with D possibly matching TRBD1 (5 bases). The sequencing input was blood. The CDR3 DNA sequence: TGCAGTGCTGCCCCGGGGCATAATTCACCCCTCCACTTT. Amino acid sequence: CSAAPGHNSPLHF.